Sequencing of this T cell receptor beta chain was carried out in a study of cytomegalovirus exposure and HLA in healthy donors. Study in general: About 82 million unique TCRs from HLA-typed donors were held in an early release of data. Findings of the study overall: TCR beta V- and J-gene trimming was later associated with a missense DCLRE1C variant.

60 Vbeta and 13 Jbeta primers were used in PCR. How the authors handled the data: Around 10 million shared chains were among about 80 million unique TCR beta chains counted in a later analysis. Produced via immunoSEQ multiplex PCR; TCRdb's table is partial and in-frame only. For V, J and clone size, that table is used; D and trimming come from the DNA. Of around 160,000 clones in the sample, 68% were seen once. These donors counted as nominally healthy when sampled, but unrecorded immune exposures were likely. As regards this clone: Its target is unknown.

The CDR3 is made up of 14 amino acids. CDR1 is MNHEY, CDR2 SVGAGI, per germline. Trimming pared 0 bases from V and 10 bases from J, leaving 15 bases between. The TCR was taken from a woman in her 40s in good health and CMV-seropositive. Material: PBMCs. The chain recombines TRBV6-5 with TRBJ1-1, with D tentatively TRBD1 (5 bases). Here the CDR3 DNA reads TGTGCCAGCAGTTACTCTAGGGGTACAGTTTTAGCTTTCTTT. Residues: CASSYSRGTVLAFF.